The TCR beta chain described here comes from a study of blood T cells in healthy people across ages. Alongside a J-beta primer mix, a sample-barcoded 5' primer served in a second PCR lasting about 7 to 12 cycles. TCRdb ran MiXCR on the 5' RACE reads and lists one entry per CDR3 protein. The sample records 1.5 million to 2 million distinct CDR3 sequences, 28% being singletons. The study, taken as a whole, reports: Naive T cell percentage and TCR beta diversity correlated strongly. From one million sequenced T cells, diversity estimates were lower bounds.

CDR1 and CDR2 from the germline V gene are SGDLS and YYNGEE. This CDR3 has 14 amino acids. Trimming removed 3 bases from V and 2 bases from J, with 11 bases in between. Worth noting for this clonotype: Its antigen remains unknown.

This sequence was found in a woman in her 30s in good health. The sequenced sample consisted of blood. V and J are TRBV9 and TRBJ1-1; no reliable D call. The CDR3 reads CASSALSRNTEAFF. The DNA of the CDR3 is TGTGCCAGCAGCGCTCTGTCACGTAACACTGAAGCTTTCTTT.